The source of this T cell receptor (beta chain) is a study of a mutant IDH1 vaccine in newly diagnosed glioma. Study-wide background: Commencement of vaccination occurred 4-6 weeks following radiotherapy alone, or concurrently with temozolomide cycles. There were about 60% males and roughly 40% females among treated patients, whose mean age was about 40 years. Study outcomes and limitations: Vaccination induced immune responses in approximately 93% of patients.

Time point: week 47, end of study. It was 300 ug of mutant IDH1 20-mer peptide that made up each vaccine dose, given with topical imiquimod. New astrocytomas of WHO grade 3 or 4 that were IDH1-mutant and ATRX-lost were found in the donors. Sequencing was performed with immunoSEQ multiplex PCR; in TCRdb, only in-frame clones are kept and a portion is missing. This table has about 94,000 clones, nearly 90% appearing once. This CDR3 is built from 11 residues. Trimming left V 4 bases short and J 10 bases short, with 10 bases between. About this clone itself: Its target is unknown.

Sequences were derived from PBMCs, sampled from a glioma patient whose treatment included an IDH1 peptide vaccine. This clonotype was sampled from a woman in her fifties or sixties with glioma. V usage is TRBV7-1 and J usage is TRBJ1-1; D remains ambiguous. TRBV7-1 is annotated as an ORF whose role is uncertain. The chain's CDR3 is CASSLRYRAFF. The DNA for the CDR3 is TGTGCCAGCAGCTTACGATATAGAGCTTTCTTT.